This TCR beta chain emerged from a study of T cell repertoires in cytomegalovirus infection (dated by TCRdb to the late 2010s). Regarding the study in general: Alongside well-studied HLA-B-restricted epitopes, the peptide stimulations were aimed at recently identified HLA-C-restricted CMV epitopes, whose presentation resists viral immunomodulation. Donor HLA type was relevant to the analysis, as public TCR beta signatures indicated carriage of CMV infection together with the matching HLA type.

The treatment or condition label on this specimen signifies: in vitro stimulation with specific CMV peptide epitopes to enrich CMV-specific T cells. As concerns this clonotype: This clone's antigen is unknown. Base qualities were left out, and no much larger clone turns up one base away.

For this chain, trimming is 3 bases at the V end and 0 bases at the J end, and the number of junction bases without a gene match is 2. Measured from the cysteine to the phenylalanine, the CDR3 is 15 residues long. Of all the DNA, just the CDR3 is kept, 45 bases in frame from base 1. In the germline V gene, CDR1 corresponds to SNHLY and CDR2 to FYNNEI. Overall results and qualifications from the work: Carriers of CMV infection plus the relevant HLA type were discriminated by the cumulative frequency of public TCR beta family members in the study cohort and in an independent roughly 350-donor cohort. The ex vivo response was dominated by HLA-C-restricted CMV-specific TCR beta clonotypes, which also provided the single most frequent clonotype in two of eight donors.

The sequencer was an Illumina HiSeq 1500. Using fastp at Q25 and MiXCR, TCRdb reprocessed the public reads and kept productive beta chains. Rows are combined by CDR3 protein, so each entry shows the most common genes and DNA. This sample has about 500,000 distinct CDR3 sequences in its table, and 33% of those were observed once. The ten largest clones take up 15% to 20% of the sample. This material consisted of cultured PBMCs, taken from culture after CMV antigen stimulation. This clonotype was obtained from a human donor in good health (CMV status not recorded). Some clones in this sample may be carry-over from other donors' samples. The chain couples TRBV2 to TRBJ2-3; 8 middle bases align to TRBD1. The CDR3 is CASSDRDRSTDTQYF. The base sequence is TGTGCCAGCAGTGATAGGGACAGGAGCACAGATACGCAGTATTTT.